A selection of T cell receptor beta chains follows, all from one sample in a study of sequential checkpoint blockade in melanoma. Some clones are missing from TCRdb's copy, which holds only in-frame ones; the method was immunoSEQ multiplex PCR. The sample has around 41,000 clones; 86% are singletons. Source: CD8+ T cells sorted from blood (inferred from file names), taken from a patient given nivolumab and ipilimumab in sequence. These receptors originate from a human donor with melanoma. Both conserved end residues are part of each CDR3. Each record gives: CDR3 protein, CDR3 DNA, J gene, clone size, V gene, D gene. D genes are given only for firm matches. Size is omitted from some rows. Given values are once, few, many or a class for expanded clones.

CDR3 protein: CAISGGTQVISFF
CDR3 DNA: TGTGCCATCAGTGGAGGGACTCAAGTGATTTCTTTCTTC
J gene: TRBJ2-1
clone size: -
V gene: TRBV10-3
D gene: -

CDR3 protein: CASSQGSGYEQYF
CDR3 DNA: TGTGCCAGCAGTCAGGGCTCCGGCTACGAGCAGTACTTC
J gene: TRBJ2-7
clone size: -
V gene: TRBV6-5
D gene: -

CDR3 protein: CASSPRNRDTEAFF
CDR3 DNA: TGTGCCAGCAGCCCCCGGAACAGGGACACTGAAGCTTTCTTT
J gene: TRBJ1-1
clone size: -
V gene: TRBV9
D gene: -

CDR3 protein: CASSQVNRPDSPLHF
CDR3 DNA: TGCGCCAGCAGCCAAGTGAACAGGCCAGATTCACCCCTCCACTTT
J gene: TRBJ1-6
clone size: -
V gene: TRBV4-3
D gene: -

CDR3 protein: CASSPRVAGVHEQFF
CDR3 DNA: TGTGCCAGCAGCCCGCGAGTAGCGGGAGTACATGAGCAGTTCTTC
J gene: TRBJ2-1
clone size: few
V gene: TRBV14
D gene: TRBD2

CDR3 protein: CASSLQTGDFYGYTF
CDR3 DNA: TGTGCCAGCAGCTTGCAAACAGGAGATTTCTATGGCTACACCTTC
J gene: TRBJ1-2
clone size: -
V gene: TRBV5-4
D gene: -

CDR3 protein: CTSSTGGFSSGNTIYF
CDR3 DNA: TGCACCAGCAGTACAGGGGGGTTCAGCTCTGGAAACACCATATATTTT
J gene: TRBJ1-3
clone size: -
V gene: TRBV1
D gene: -

CDR3 protein: CASNLGQGAGELFF
CDR3 DNA: TGTGCCAGCAACCTGGGACAGGGGGCCGGGGAGCTGTTTTTT
J gene: TRBJ2-2
clone size: -
V gene: TRBV27
D gene: TRBD1

CDR3 protein: CASSYSGGGSYNEQFF
CDR3 DNA: TGTGCCAGCAGTTACTCTGGCGGGGGCTCCTACAATGAGCAGTTCTTC
J gene: TRBJ2-1
clone size: -
V gene: TRBV6-5
D gene: TRBD2

CDR3 protein: CASSSGQKYTGELFF
CDR3 DNA: TGTGCCAGCAGCTCCGGACAGAAATACACCGGGGAGCTGTTTTTT
J gene: TRBJ2-2
clone size: -
V gene: TRBV7-6
D gene: -

CDR3 protein: CASSPGTSGSTDTQYF
CDR3 DNA: TGCGCCAGCAGCCCGGGGACTAGCGGGAGCACAGATACGCAGTATTTT
J gene: TRBJ2-3
clone size: -
V gene: TRBV5-1
D gene: TRBD2

CDR3 protein: CASSGGQGSYEQYF
CDR3 DNA: TGTGCCAGCTCAGGGGGACAGGGGTCCTACGAGCAGTACTTC
J gene: TRBJ2-7
clone size: -
V gene: TRBV6-5
D gene: TRBD1

CDR3 protein: CASRDSTSNEQFF
CDR3 DNA: TGTGCCAGTCGGGACAGCACATCCAATGAGCAGTTCTTC
J gene: TRBJ2-1
clone size: -
V gene: TRBV19
D gene: TRBD1

CDR3 protein: CASSSGLAGYGQFF
CDR3 DNA: TGTGCCAGCAGCTCGGGACTAGCGGGATACGGGCAGTTCTTC
J gene: TRBJ2-1
clone size: -
V gene: TRBV7-2
D gene: TRBD2

CDR3 protein: CASSLGVSATGSPNTEAFF
CDR3 DNA: TGTGCCAGCAGCTTAGGGGTTTCTGCGACAGGGAGTCCTAACACTGAAGCTTTCTTT
J gene: TRBJ1-1
clone size: -
V gene: TRBV7-2
D gene: TRBD1

CDR3 protein: CASSLGLKGGKNTEAFF
CDR3 DNA: TGTGCCAGCAGCTTAGGTTTAAAGGGAGGCAAGAACACTGAAGCTTTCTTT
J gene: TRBJ1-1
clone size: -
V gene: TRBV7-6
D gene: -

CDR3 protein: CASSQVTGRSGNTIYF
CDR3 DNA: TGCGCCAGCAGCCAAGTTACAGGCCGCTCTGGAAACACCATATATTTT
J gene: TRBJ1-3
clone size: -
V gene: TRBV4-1
D gene: -

CDR3 protein: CASSIQVSYEQYF
CDR3 DNA: TGTGCCAGCTCAATACAGGTATCCTACGAGCAGTACTTC
J gene: TRBJ2-7
clone size: -
V gene: TRBV7-9
D gene: -